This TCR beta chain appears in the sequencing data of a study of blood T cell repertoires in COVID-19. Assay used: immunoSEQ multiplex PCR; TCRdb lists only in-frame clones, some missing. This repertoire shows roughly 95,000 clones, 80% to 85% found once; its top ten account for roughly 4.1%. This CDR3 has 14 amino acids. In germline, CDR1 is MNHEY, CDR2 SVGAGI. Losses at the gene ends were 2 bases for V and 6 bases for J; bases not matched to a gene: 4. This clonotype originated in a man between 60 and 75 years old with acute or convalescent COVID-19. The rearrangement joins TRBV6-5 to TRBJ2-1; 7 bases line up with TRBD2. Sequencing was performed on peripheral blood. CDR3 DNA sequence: TGTGCCAGCAGTTACGCGGGAGCACTCAATGAGCAGTTCTTC. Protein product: CASSYAGALNEQFF.